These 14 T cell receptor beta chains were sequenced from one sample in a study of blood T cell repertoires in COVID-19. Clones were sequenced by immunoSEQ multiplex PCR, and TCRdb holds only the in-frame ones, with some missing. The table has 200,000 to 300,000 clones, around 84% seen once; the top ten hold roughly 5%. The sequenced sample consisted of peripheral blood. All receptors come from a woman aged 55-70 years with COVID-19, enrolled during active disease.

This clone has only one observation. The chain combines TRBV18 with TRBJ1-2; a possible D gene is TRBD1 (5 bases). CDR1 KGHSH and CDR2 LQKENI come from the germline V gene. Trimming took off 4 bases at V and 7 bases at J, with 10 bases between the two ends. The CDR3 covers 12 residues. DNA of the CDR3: TGTGCCAGCTCACAGCCAGGGTCTGGCTACACCTTC. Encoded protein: CASSQPGSGYTF.

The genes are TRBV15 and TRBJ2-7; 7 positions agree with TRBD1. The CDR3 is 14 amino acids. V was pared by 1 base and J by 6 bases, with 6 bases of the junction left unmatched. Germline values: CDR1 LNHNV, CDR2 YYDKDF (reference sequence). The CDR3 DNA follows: TGTGCCACCAGCAGAGTACCCCGGACAGGCGAGCAGTACTTC. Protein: CATSRVPRTGEQYF.

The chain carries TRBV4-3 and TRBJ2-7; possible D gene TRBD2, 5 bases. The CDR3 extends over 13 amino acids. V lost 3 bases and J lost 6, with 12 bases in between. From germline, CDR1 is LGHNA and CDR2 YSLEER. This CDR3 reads CASSQAFAGEQYF. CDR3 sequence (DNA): TGCGCCAGCAGCCAGGCCTTTGCGGGCGAGCAGTACTTC.

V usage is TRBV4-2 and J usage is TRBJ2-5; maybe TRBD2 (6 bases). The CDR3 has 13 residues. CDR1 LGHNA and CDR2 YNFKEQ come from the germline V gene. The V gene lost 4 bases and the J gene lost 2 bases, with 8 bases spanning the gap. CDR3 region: CASSRGLQETQYF. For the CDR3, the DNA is TGTGCCAGCAGCCGGGGACTGCAAGAGACCCAGTACTTC.

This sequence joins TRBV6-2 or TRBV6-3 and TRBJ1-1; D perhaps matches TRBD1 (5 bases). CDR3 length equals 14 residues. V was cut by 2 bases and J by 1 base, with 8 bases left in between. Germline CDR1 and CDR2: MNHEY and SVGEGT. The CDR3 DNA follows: TGTGCCAGCAGTTACGCAACAGGGAACACTGAAGCTTTCTTT. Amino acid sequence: CASSYATGNTEAFF.

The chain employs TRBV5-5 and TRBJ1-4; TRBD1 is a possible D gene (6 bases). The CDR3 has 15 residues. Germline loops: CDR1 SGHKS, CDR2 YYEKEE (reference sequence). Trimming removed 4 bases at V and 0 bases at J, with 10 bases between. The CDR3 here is CASSHGQTTNEKLFF. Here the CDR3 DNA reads TGTGCCAGCAGCCACGGACAGACAACTAATGAAAAACTGTTTTTT.

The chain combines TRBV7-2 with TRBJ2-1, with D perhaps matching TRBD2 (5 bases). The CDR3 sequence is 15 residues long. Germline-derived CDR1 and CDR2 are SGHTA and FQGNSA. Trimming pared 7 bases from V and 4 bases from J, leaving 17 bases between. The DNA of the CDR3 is TGTGCCAGCAACCAAGGGAGAGATCGATACAATGAGCAGTTCTTC. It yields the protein CASNQGRDRYNEQFF. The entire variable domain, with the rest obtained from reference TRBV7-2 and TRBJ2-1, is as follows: GAGVSQSPSNKVTEKGKDVELRCDPISGHTALYWYRQSLGQGLEFLIYFQGNSAPDKSGLPSDRFSAERTGGSVSTLTIQRTQQEDSAVYLCASNQGRDRYNEQFFGPGTRLTVL.

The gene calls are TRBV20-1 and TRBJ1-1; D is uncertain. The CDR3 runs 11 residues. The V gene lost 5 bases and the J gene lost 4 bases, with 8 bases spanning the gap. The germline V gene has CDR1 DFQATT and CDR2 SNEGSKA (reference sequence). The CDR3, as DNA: TGCAGTGCTCACGGGGTCACTGAAGCTTTCTTT. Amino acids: CSAHGVTEAFF.

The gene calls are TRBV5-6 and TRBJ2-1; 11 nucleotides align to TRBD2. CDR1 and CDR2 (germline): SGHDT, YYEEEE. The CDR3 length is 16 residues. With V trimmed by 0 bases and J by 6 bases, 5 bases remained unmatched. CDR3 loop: CASSLGLAGGGNEQFF. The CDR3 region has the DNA TGTGCCAGCAGCTTGGGGCTAGCGGGAGGAGGCAATGAGCAGTTCTTC.

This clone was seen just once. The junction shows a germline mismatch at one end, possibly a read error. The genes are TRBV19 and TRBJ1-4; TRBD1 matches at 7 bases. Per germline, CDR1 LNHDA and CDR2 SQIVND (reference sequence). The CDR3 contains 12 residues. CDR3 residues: CASRTGTEILFF. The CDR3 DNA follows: TGTGCCAGTAGAACAGGGACAGAAATACTGTTTTTT.

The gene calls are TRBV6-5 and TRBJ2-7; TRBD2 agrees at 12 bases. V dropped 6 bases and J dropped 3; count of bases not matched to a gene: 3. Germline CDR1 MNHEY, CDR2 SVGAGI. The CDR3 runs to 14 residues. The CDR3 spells CASSPTSGGYEQYF. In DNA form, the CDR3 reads TGTGCCAGCAGCCCGACTAGCGGGGGCTACGAGCAGTACTTC.

CDR3 bases: TGTGCCAGCAGCCTGCAGGGGCGCAATCAGCCCCAGCATTTT. Translating it yields CASSLQGRNQPQHF. This chain connects TRBV7-8 to TRBJ1-5; possible D gene TRBD1, 6 bases. V was trimmed by 5 bases and J by 2 bases, leaving 10 bases between them. The CDR3 is 14 residues long. CDR1 SGHVS and CDR2 FQNEAQ come from the germline V gene.

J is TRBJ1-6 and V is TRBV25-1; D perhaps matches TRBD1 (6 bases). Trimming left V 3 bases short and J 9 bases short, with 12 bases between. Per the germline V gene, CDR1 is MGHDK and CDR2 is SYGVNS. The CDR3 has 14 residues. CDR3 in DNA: TGTGCCAGCAGTGACCATACAGGGTTTTCACCCCTCCACTTT. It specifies CASSDHTGFSPLHF.

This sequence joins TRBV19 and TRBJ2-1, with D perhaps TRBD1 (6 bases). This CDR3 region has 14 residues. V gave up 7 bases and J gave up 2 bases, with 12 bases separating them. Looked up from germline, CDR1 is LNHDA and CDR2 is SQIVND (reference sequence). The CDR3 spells CASTGTMTYNEQFF. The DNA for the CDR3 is TGTGCCAGTACCGGGACAATGACCTACAATGAGCAGTTCTTC.